The 5 T cell receptor beta chains given below trace back to one sample, sequenced in a study of blood T cell repertoires in COVID-19 (dated by TCRdb to 2020 to 2021). Receptor libraries were prepared by the immunoSEQ multiplex PCR assay. TCRdb stores this immuneACCESS table with in-frame sequences only. Part of the clones is absent; in the studies checked, under half of the shortfall reflects unresolved V genes, and no reason is known for the rest. The sample yields around 55,000 clones; 90% were counted once. Approximately 6.2% of the sample goes to the ten largest clones. Sequenced material: peripheral blood. The receptors come from a middle-aged man with acute or convalescent COVID-19.

The J gene is TRBJ1-6, the V gene TRBV6-5; D is unclear. This CDR3 is 15 amino acids long. Trimming pared 4 bases from V and 7 bases from J, leaving 14 bases between. In germline, CDR1 is MNHEY, CDR2 SVGAGI. CDR3 sequence (DNA): TGTGCCAGCAGTTCCATGAACTTAATGAATTCACCCCTCCACTTT. Its protein product is CASSSMNLMNSPLHF.

This chain uses TRBV11-2 with TRBJ2-1; D call uncertain. The V end lost 4 bases, the J end lost 9 bases, and 10 bases lay between the germline ends. The CDR3 length is 12 residues. CDR1 SGHAT and CDR2 FQNNGV come from the germline V gene. This chain's CDR3 is CASSSQPGEQFF. For the CDR3, the DNA is TGTGCCAGCAGCTCCCAACCGGGTGAGCAGTTCTTC.

The gene calls are TRBV11-3 and TRBJ2-5; 12 nucleotides agree with TRBD2. CDR3 length: 18 residues. Trimming took 5 bases from V and 2 from J; bases not matched to a gene: 12. Germline CDR1 is SGHNT and CDR2 is YENEEA. The CDR3 sequence is CASSRWPTSGSWQETQYF. CDR3 DNA: TGTGCCAGCAGCCGCTGGCCGACTAGCGGGAGTTGGCAAGAGACCCAGTACTTC.

This sequence joins TRBV6-5 and TRBJ1-2; D remains unclear. V lost 7 bases and J lost 4, with 10 bases in between. This CDR3 contains 12 residues. Germline V CDR1 and CDR2: MNHEY, SVGAGI. CDR3 sequence reads: CASTRQIYGYTF. The CDR3 DNA is TGTGCCAGCACCCGCCAGATCTATGGCTACACCTTC.

The chain is built from TRBV9 and TRBJ2-1, with 11 nucleotides matching TRBD2. The V segment lost 3 bases and the J segment 2 bases; nucleotides outside the gene matches: 1. This CDR3 comprises 15 residues. Germline CDR1 is SGDLS and CDR2 is YYNGEE. CDR3 in DNA: TGTGCCAGCAGCGGACTAGCGGGAACCTACAATGAGCAGTTCTTC. Protein sequence: CASSGLAGTYNEQFF.